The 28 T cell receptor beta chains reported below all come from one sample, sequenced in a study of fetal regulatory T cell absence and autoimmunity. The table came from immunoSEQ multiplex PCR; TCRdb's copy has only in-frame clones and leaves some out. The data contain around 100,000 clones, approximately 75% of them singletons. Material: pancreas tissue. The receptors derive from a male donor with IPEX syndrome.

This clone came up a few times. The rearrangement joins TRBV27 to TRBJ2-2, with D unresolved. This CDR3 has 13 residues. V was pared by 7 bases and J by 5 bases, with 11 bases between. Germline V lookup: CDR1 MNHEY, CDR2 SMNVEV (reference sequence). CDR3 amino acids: CASTKFSTGELFF. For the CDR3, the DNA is TGTGCCAGCACCAAGTTTAGTACCGGGGAGCTGTTTTTT.

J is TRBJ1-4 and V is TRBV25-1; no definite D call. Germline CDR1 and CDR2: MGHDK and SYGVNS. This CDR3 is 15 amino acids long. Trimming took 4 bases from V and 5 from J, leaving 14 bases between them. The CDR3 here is CASSVPVERNEKLFF. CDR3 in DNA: TGTGCCAGCAGTGTCCCGGTGGAACGAAATGAAAAACTGTTTTTT.

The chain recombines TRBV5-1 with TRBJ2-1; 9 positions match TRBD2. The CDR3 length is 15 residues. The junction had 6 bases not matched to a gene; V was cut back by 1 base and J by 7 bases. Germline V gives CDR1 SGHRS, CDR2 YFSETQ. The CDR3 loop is CASSLSLAGVNEQFF. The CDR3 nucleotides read TGCGCCAGCAGCTTGTCGTTAGCGGGAGTAAATGAGCAGTTCTTC.

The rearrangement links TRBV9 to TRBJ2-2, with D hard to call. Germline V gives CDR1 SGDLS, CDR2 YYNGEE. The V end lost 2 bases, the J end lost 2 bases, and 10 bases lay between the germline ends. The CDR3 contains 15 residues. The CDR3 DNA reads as TGTGCCAGCAGCGTCGGCGACTCCAACACCGGGGAGCTGTTTTTT. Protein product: CASSVGDSNTGELFF. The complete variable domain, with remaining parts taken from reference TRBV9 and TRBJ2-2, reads DSGVTQTPKHLITATGQRVTLRCSPRSGDLSVYWYQQSLDQGLQFLIQYYNGEERAKGNILERFSAQQFPDLHSELNLSSLELGDSALYFCASSVGDSNTGELFFGEGSRLTVL.

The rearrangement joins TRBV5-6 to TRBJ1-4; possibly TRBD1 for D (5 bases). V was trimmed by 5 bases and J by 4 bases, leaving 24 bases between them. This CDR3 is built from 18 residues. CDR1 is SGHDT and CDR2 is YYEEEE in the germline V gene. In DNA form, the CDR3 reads TGTGCCAGCAGTCCTTCGCAAGGCCTACCCAGGGATAATGAAAAACTGTTTTTT. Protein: CASSPSQGLPRDNEKLFF.

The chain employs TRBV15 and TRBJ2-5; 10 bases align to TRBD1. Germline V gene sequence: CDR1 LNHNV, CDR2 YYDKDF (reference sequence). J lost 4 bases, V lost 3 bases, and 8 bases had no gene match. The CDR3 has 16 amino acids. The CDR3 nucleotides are TGTGCCACCAGCAGCCGACAGGGGGCGCGGCGAGAGACCCAGTACTTC. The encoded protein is CATSSRQGARRETQYF.

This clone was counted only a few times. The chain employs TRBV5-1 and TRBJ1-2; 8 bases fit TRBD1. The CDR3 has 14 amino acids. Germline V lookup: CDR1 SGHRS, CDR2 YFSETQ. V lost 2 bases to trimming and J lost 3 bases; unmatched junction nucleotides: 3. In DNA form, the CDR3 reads TGCGCCAGCAGCTTTTCAGGGGGCGACTATGGCTACACCTTC. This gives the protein CASSFSGGDYGYTF.

The CDR3 spells CASSLVPTGGTDTQYF. The DNA for the CDR3 is TGTGCCAGCAGCTTGGTTCCGACAGGGGGCACAGATACGCAGTATTTT. The gene calls are TRBV5-4 and TRBJ2-3; the match to TRBD1 covers 8 bases. Germline V gene lookup returns CDR1 SGHNT and CDR2 YYREEE (reference sequence). The CDR3 runs 16 residues. J lost 1 base, V lost 0 bases, and 4 bases had no gene match. Full variable domain (missing parts from reference TRBV5-4 and TRBJ2-3): ETGVTQSPTHLIKTRGQQVTLRCSSQSGHNTVSWYQQALGQGPQFIFQYYREEENGRGNFPPRFSGLQFPNYSSELNVNALELDDSALYLCASSLVPTGGTDTQYFGPGTRLTVL.

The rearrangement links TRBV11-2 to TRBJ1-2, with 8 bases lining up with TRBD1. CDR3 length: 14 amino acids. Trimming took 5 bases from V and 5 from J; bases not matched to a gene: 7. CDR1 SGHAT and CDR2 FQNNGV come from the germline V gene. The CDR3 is CASSRTGSRYGYTF. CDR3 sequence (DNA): TGTGCCAGCAGCCGGACAGGGAGTAGGTATGGCTACACCTTC.

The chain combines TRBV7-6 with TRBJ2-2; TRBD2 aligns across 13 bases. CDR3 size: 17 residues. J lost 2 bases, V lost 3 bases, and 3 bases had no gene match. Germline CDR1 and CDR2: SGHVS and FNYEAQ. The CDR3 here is CASSFKGLAGNTGELFF. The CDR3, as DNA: TGTGCCAGCAGCTTTAAGGGACTAGCGGGAAACACCGGGGAGCTGTTTTTT.

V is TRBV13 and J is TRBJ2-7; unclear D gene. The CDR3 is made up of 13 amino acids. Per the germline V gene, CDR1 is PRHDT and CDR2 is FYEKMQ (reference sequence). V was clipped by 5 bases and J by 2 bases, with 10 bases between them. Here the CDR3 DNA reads TGTGCCAGCAGCGTGGGTGGGGCCTACGAGCAGTACTTC. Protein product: CASSVGGAYEQYF.

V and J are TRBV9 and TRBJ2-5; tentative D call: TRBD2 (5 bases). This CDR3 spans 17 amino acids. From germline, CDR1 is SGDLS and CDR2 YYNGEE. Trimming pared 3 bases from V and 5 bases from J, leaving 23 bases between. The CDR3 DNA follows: TGTGCCAGCAGCGGGGTGCCCGAGCGGCCCCCGAAGGAGACCCAGTACTTC. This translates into CASSGVPERPPKETQYF.

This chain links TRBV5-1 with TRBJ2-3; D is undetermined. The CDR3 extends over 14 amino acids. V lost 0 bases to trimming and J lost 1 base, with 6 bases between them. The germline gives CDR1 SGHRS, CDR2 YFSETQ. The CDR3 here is CASSLVLGTDTQYF. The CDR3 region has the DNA TGCGCCAGCAGCTTGGTTCTGGGCACAGATACGCAGTATTTT. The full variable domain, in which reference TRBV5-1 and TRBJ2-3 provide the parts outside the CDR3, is KAGVTQTPRYLIKTRGQQVTLSCSPISGHRSVSWYQQTPGQGLQFLFEYFSETQRNKGNFPGRFSGRQFSNSRSEMNVSTLELGDSALYLCASSLVLGTDTQYFGPGTRLTVL.

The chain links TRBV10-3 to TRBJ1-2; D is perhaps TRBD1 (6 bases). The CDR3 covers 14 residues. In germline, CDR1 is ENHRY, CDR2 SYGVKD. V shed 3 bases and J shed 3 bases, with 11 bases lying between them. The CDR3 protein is CAISEGGRDYGYTF. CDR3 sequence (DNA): TGTGCCATCAGTGAAGGGGGACGGGACTATGGCTACACCTTC.

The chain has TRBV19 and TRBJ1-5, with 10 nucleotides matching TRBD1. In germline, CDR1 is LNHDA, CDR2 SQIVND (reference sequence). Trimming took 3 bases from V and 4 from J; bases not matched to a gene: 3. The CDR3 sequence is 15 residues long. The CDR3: CASSIDRGRNQPQHF. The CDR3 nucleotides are TGTGCCAGTAGTATTGACAGGGGGCGAAATCAGCCCCAGCATTTT.

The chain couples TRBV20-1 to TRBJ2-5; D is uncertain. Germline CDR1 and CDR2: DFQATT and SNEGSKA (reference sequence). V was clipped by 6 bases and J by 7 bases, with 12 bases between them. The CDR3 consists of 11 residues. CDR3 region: CSAPKKGTQYF. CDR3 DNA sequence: TGCAGTGCGCCTAAGAAGGGGACCCAGTACTTC.

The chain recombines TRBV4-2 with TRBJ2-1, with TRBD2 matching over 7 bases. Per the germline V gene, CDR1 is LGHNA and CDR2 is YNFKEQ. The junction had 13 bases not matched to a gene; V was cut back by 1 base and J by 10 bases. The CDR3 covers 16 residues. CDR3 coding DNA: TGTGCCAGCAGCCAAGGACATGGCGGGAGAGGGAACGAGCAGTTCTTC. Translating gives CASSQGHGGRGNEQFF.

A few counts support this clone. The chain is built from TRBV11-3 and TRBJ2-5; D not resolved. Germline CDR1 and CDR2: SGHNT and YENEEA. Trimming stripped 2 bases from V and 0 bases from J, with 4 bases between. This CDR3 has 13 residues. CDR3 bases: TGTGCCAGCAGCTTACTATACCAAGAGACCCAGTACTTC. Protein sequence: CASSLLYQETQYF.

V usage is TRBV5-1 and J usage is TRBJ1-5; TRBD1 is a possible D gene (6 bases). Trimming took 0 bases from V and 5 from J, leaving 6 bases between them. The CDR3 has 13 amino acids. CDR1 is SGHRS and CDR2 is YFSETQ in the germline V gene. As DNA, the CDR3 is TGCGCCAGCAGCTTGGACAGGGATCAGCCCCAGCATTTT. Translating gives CASSLDRDQPQHF.

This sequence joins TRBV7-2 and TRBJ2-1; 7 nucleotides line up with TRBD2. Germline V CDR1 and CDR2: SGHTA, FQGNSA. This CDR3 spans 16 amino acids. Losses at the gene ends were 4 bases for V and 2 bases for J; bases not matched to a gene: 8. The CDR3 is CASSSGSGPPYNEQFF. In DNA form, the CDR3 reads TGTGCCAGCAGCTCAGGTAGCGGGCCCCCCTACAATGAGCAGTTCTTC. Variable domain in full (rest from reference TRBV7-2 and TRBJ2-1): GAGVSQSPSNKVTEKGKDVELRCDPISGHTALYWYRQSLGQGLEFLIYFQGNSAPDKSGLPSDRFSAERTGGSVSTLTIQRTQQEDSAVYLCASSSGSGPPYNEQFFGPGTRLTVL.

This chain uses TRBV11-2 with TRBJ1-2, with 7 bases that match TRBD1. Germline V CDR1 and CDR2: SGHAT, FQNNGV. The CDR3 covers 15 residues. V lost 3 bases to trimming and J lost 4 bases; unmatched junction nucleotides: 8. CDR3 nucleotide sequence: TGTGCCAGCAGCTTCGACCCAGGGGGATTCTATGGCTACACCTTC. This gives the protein CASSFDPGGFYGYTF.

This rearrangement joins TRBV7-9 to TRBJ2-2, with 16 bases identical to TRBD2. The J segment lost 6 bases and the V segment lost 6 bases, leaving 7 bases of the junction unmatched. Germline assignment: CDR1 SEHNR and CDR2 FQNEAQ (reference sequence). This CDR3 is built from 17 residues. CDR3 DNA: TGTGCCAGCAGTTCCAGAGGGACTAGCGGGAGGGCCGGGGAGCTGTTTTTT. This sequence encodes CASSSRGTSGRAGELFF.

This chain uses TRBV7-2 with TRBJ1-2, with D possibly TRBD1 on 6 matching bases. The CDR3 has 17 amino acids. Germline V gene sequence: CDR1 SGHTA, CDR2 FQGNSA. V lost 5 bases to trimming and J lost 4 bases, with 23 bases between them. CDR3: CASSLSIGQPIGYGYTF. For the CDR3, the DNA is TGTGCCAGCAGCCTCTCCATCGGACAGCCTATCGGCTATGGCTACACCTTC.

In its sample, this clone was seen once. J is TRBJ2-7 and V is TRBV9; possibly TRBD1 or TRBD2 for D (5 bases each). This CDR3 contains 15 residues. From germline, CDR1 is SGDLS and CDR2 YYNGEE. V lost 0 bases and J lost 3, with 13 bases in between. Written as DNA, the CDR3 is TGTGCCAGCAGCGTAGACGGGGACCCTAACTACGAGCAGTACTTC. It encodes CASSVDGDPNYEQYF.

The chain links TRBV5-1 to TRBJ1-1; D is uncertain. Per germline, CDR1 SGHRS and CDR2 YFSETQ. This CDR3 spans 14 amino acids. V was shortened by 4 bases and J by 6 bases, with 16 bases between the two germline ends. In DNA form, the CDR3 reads TGCGCCAGCAGCCGTGACAAGGACCTTCCTGAAGCTTTCTTT. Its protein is CASSRDKDLPEAFF.

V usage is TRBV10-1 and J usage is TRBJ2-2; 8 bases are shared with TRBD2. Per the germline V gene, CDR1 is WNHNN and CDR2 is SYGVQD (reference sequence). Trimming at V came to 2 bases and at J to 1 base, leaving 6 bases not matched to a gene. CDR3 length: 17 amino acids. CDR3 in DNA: TGCGCCAGCAGTGAGGCAGCGGGAGTTCAGAACACCGGGGAGCTGTTTTTT. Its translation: CASSEAAGVQNTGELFF.

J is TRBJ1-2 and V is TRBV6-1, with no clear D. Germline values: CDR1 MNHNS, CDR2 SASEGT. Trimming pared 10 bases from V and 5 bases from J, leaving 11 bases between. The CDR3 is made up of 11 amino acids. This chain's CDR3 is CATWAVYGYTF. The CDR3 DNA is TGTGCCACCTGGGCCGTGTATGGCTACACCTTC.

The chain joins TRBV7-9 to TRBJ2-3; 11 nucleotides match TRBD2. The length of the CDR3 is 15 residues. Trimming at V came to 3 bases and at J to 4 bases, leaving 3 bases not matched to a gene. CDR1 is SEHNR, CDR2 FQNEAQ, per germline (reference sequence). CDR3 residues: CASSLVLAGADTQYF. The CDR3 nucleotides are TGTGCCAGCAGCTTGGTACTAGCGGGGGCAGATACGCAGTATTTT.